The 10 T cell receptor beta chains given below trace back to one sample, sequenced in a study of PD-1 blockade in classical Hodgkin lymphoma. Sequencing was performed with immunoSEQ multiplex PCR; in TCRdb, only in-frame clones are kept and a portion is missing. Among around 23,000 clones, about four fifths were seen once, and the ten largest hold approximately 1.7%. Each patient experienced a relapse that followed autologous stem cell transplantation, and brentuximab vedotin exposure varied. CD4+ T cells were purified from thawed PBMCs by magnetic negative selection. Source: CD4+ T cells from blood, taken at baseline. Receptors originate from a human donor with classical Hodgkin lymphoma.

J is TRBJ1-5 and V is TRBV19; D gene unclear. The CDR3 is 13 residues long. V was trimmed by 5 bases and J by 6 bases, leaving 11 bases between them. Per the germline V gene, CDR1 is LNHDA and CDR2 is SQIVND (reference sequence). The CDR3 loop reads CASSATAGQPQHF. The CDR3 DNA follows: TGTGCCAGTAGTGCTACAGCCGGTCAGCCCCAGCATTTT.

The chain has TRBV6-5 and TRBJ1-4; 8 nucleotides align to TRBD1. The ends lost 3 bases at V and 4 bases at J; junction bases unmatched: 7. The germline V gene encodes CDR1 MNHEY and CDR2 SVGAGI. There are 16 residues in the CDR3. The CDR3 protein is CASSYSGQGHNEKLFF. The CDR3 nucleotides read TGTGCCAGCAGTTATTCTGGACAGGGCCATAATGAAAAACTGTTTTTT.

V and J are TRBV19 and TRBJ2-5; no clear D gene. CDR1 is LNHDA and CDR2 is SQIVND in the germline V gene (reference sequence). The germline V and J ends were trimmed by 3 bases and 7 bases, with 12 bases remaining between them. This CDR3 is built from 13 residues. The CDR3 DNA sequence: TGTGCCAGTAGTATCAGCCCGGGCGGGACCCAGTACTTC. This encodes CASSISPGGTQYF.

The chain joins TRBV4-3 to TRBJ1-2; unclear D gene. This CDR3 comprises 15 residues. Germline-derived CDR1 and CDR2 are LGHNA and YSLEER. V was cut by 3 bases and J by 4 bases, with 15 bases left in between. Written as DNA, the CDR3 is TGCGCCAGCAGCCATTCGAAATTAGGCCTCTATGGCTACACCTTC. Translated, it gives CASSHSKLGLYGYTF.

The chain combines TRBV28 with TRBJ2-1; TRBD2 agrees at 9 bases. The trim removed 10 bases at V and 3 bases at J, leaving 7 bases unmatched. Germline V gene sequence: CDR1 MDHEN, CDR2 SYDVKM. The CDR3 sequence is 14 residues long. CDR3 in DNA: TGTGCCATCGAGCGGGGGGTAAACTACAATGAGCAGTTCTTC. This encodes CAIERGVNYNEQFF.

This chain connects TRBV7-2 to TRBJ1-2, with 7 bases that match TRBD1. The germline CDR1 and CDR2 sequences are SGHTA and FQGNSA. This CDR3 spans 15 amino acids. V gave up 0 bases and J gave up 4 bases; unmatched junction bases: 5. The CDR3 sequence: CASSLALQGTYGYTF. The CDR3 DNA follows: TGTGCCAGCAGCTTAGCGTTACAGGGGACCTATGGCTACACCTTC.

The J gene is TRBJ1-1, the V gene TRBV9; no clear D gene. The V gene's germline CDR1 is SGDLS and CDR2 YYNGEE. The CDR3 runs to 14 residues. The V end was cut by 0 bases, the J end by 2 bases, with 8 bases between. CDR3 DNA: TGTGCCAGCAGCGTAGGCAGCGCAAACACTGAAGCTTTCTTT. It codes for CASSVGSANTEAFF.

V is TRBV6-6 and J is TRBJ2-7, with 8 bases lining up with TRBD2. J was trimmed by 0 bases and V by 2 bases; bases with no gene match: 3. The CDR3 loop spans 15 amino acids. Germline CDR1 and CDR2: MNHNY and SVGAGI (reference sequence). In nucleotides, the CDR3 is TGTGCCAGCAGTTACGAGAGCGGGAGCTCCTACGAGCAGTACTTC. It specifies CASSYESGSSYEQYF.

The rearrangement links TRBV27 to TRBJ2-2, with D possibly matching TRBD1 (6 bases). The CDR3 is made up of 15 amino acids. V was cut by 6 bases and J by 4 bases, with 15 bases left in between. Germline values: CDR1 MNHEY, CDR2 SMNVEV (reference sequence). This chain's CDR3 is CASRVGAPFTGELFF. CDR3 coding DNA: TGTGCCAGCAGGGTGGGGGCCCCATTCACCGGGGAGCTGTTTTTT.

This CDR3 is CASNPGHGYGYTF. The CDR3 region has the DNA TGTGCCAGCAACCCGGGGCACGGCTATGGCTACACCTTC. The chain uses TRBV6-5 and TRBJ1-2, with TRBD1 as a possible D gene (5 bases). The germline gives CDR1 MNHEY, CDR2 SVGAGI. The V gene lost 7 bases and the J gene lost 4 bases, with 13 bases spanning the gap. The CDR3 loop spans 13 amino acids.